This T cell receptor beta chain was captured by sequencing in a study of post-analysis software for immune sequencing data. Study-level information: Relapsing-remitting, secondary progressive and progressive-relapsing courses of multiple sclerosis were included.

Points on this clonotype: Antigen unknown.

Study-level findings and limits: Normalized Chao1 diversity was significantly lower in multiple sclerosis patients than in controls. By F measure, samples from a shared preparation batch strongly co-clustered. TRBV5-6, TRBV5-1 and TRBV20-1 belonged to a set of roughly 5 TRBV segments that were more frequent in patients than controls.

The CDR3 length is 13 residues. CDR1 and CDR2 from the germline V gene are DFQATT and SNEGSKA (reference sequence). V lost 8 bases, J lost 1 base, and 14 bases lay in between. The authors incorporated unique molecular identifiers into the TCR beta cDNA libraries. TCRdb called the PCR reads again in MiXCR, with one record for every CDR3 protein. The sample holds more than 450,000 distinct CDR3 sequences; around 40% are singletons and the top ten take approximately 1.7%. The chain links TRBV20-1 to TRBJ1-2; D gene ambiguous. The TCR originated in a girl between 10 and 17 years old with multiple sclerosis. The sample was blood. The CDR3 here is CSTRVNSNYGYTF. Written as DNA, the CDR3 is TGCAGTACCCGGGTAAATAGTAACTATGGCTACACCTTC.